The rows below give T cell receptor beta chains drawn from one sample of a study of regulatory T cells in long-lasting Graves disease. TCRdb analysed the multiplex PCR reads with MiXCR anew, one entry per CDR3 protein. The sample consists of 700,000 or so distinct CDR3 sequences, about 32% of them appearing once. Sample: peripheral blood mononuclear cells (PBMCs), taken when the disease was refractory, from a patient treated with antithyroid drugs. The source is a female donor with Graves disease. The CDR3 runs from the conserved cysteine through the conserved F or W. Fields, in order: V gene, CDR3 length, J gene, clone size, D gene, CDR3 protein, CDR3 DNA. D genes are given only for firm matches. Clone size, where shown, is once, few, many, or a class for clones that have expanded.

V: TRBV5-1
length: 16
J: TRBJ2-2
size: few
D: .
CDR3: CASSFGGRSNTGELFF
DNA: TGCGCCAGCAGCTTCGGTGGGAGGTCGAACACCGGGGAGCTGTTTTTT

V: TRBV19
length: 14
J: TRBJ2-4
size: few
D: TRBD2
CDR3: CASTKSGTKNIQYF
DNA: TGTGCCAGTACCAAGAGCGGGACCAAAAACATTCAGTACTTC

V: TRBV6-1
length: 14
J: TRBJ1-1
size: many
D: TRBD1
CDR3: CASRYRGTNTEAFF
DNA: TGTGCCAGCAGATACAGGGGAACGAACACTGAAGCTTTCTTT

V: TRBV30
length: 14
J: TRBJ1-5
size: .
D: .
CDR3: CAWKPGEGGQPQHF
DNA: TGTGCCTGGAAACCGGGGGAGGGCGGTCAGCCCCAGCATTTT

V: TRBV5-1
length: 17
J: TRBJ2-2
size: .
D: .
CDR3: CASSLMGPRWNTGELFF
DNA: TGCGCCAGCAGCTTGATGGGACCCAGGTGGAACACCGGGGAGCTGTTTTTT

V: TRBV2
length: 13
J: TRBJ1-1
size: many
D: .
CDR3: CASEGALHTEAFF
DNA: TGTGCCAGCGAAGGGGCCCTGCACACTGAAGCTTTCTTT

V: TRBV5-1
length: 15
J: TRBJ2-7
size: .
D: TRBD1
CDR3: CASTMPGTGHYEQYF
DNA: TGCGCCAGCACGATGCCCGGGACAGGGCACTACGAGCAGTACTTC

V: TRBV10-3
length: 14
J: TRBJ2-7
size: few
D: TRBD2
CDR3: CAISVNSGKYEQYF
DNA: TGTGCCATCAGTGTGAATAGCGGGAAGTACGAGCAGTACTTC

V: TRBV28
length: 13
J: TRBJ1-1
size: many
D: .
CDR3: CASSFELGSEAFF
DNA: TGTGCCAGCAGTTTTGAGTTGGGTTCTGAAGCTTTCTTT

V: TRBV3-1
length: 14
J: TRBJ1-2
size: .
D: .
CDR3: CASTQGKRTYGYTF
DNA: TGTGCCAGCACCCAGGGGAAGAGAACCTATGGCTACACCTTC

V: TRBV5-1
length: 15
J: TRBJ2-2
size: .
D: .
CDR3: CASSPQGLNTGELFF
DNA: TGCGCCAGCAGCCCGCAGGGACTGAACACCGGGGAGCTGTTTTTT

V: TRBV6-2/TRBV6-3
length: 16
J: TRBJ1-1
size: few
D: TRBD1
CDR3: CASSYGLGTGVTEAFF
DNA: TGTGCCAGCAGTTACGGTTTGGGGACAGGGGTCACTGAAGCTTTCTTT

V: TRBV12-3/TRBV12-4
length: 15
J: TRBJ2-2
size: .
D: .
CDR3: CASSLVRDQSGELFF
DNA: TGTGCCAGCAGTTTAGTCAGGGATCAAAGCGGGGAGCTGTTTTTT

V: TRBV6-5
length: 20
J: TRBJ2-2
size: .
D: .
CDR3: CASSYSLGGARPRVTGELFF
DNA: TGTGCCAGCAGTTACTCTTTGGGCGGTGCAAGGCCCAGGGTGACCGGGGAGCTGTTTTTT

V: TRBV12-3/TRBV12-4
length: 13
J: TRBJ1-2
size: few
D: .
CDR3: CASSSIAGYGYTF
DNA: TGTGCCAGCAGTTCCATAGCTGGGTATGGCTACACCTTC

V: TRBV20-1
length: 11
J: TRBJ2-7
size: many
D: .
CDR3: CSANGPIEQYF
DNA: TGCAGTGCTAACGGCCCTATCGAGCAGTACTTC

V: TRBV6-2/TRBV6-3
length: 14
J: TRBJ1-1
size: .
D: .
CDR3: CASSYPQMNTEAFF
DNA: TGTGCCAGCAGTTACCCACAGATGAACACTGAAGCTTTCTTT

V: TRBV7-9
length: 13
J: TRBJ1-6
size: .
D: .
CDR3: CASSLGWNSPLHF
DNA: TGTGCCAGCAGCTTAGGCTGGAATTCACCCCTCCACTTT

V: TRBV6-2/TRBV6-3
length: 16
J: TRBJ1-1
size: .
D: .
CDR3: CASSYSTERGYTEAFF
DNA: TGTGCCAGCAGTTACTCTACTGAGCGGGGGTACACTGAAGCTTTCTTT

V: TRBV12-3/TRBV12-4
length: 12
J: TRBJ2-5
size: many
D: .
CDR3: CASTITGETQYF
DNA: TGTGCCAGCACCATAACGGGGGAGACCCAGTACTTC

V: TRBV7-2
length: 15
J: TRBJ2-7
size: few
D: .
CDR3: CASSLANGPTYEQYF
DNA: TGTGCCAGCAGCTTAGCTAACGGGCCGACCTACGAGCAGTACTTC

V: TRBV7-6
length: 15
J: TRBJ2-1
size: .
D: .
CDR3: CASSPRGGLDNEQFF
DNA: TGTGCCAGCAGCCCTAGGGGGGGGCTCGACAATGAGCAGTTCTTC

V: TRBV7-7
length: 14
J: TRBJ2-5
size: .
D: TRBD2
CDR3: CASSTGLAKETQYF
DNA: TGTGCCAGCAGCACGGGACTAGCCAAAGAGACCCAGTACTTC

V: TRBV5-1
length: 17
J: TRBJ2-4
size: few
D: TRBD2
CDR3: CASSGTSGRLAKNIQYF
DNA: TGCGCCAGCAGCGGGACAAGCGGGAGGCTAGCCAAAAACATTCAGTACTTC

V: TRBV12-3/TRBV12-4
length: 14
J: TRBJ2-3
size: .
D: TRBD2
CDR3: CASRTSGRGDTQYF
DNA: TGTGCCAGCAGGACTAGCGGCAGGGGGGATACGCAGTATTTT

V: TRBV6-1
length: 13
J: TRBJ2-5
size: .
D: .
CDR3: CASRDTYQETQYF
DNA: TGTGCCAGCCGGGACACTTACCAAGAGACCCAGTACTTC

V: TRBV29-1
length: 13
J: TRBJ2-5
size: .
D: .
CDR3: CSVGTRLRETQYF
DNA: TGCAGCGTGGGGACTCGGCTAAGAGAGACCCAGTACTTC

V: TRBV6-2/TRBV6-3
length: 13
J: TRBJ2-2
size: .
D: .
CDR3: CASSYSYTGELFF
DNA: TGTGCCAGCAGTTACTCTTACACCGGGGAGCTGTTTTTT

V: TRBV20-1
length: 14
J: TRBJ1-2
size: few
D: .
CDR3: CSARGPVGWGGYTF
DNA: TGCAGTGCTAGAGGCCCAGTTGGCTGGGGAGGCTACACCTTC

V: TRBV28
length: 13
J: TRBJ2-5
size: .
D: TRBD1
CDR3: CASRTGGVETQYF
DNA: TGTGCCAGCAGGACAGGGGGCGTCGAGACCCAGTACTTC

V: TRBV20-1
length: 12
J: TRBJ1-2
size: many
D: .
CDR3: CSARQGGYGYTF
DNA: TGCAGTGCTAGACAGGGCGGGTATGGCTACACCTTC

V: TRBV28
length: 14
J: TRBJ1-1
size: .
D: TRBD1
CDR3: CASSSTGGTSEAFF
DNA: TGTGCCAGCAGTTCGACAGGGGGGACCTCTGAAGCTTTCTTT

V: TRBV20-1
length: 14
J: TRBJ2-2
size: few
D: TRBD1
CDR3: CSARDSTGAGELFF
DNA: TGCAGTGCTAGAGATTCCACAGGGGCCGGGGAGCTGTTTTTT

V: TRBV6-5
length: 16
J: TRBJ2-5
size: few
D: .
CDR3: CASSYGGTAKGETQYF
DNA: TGTGCCAGCAGTTACGGCGGGACGGCCAAGGGAGAGACCCAGTACTTC

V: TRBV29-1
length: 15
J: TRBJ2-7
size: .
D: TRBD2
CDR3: CSVEVGTSGTGEQYF
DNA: TGCAGCGTTGAAGTGGGGACTAGCGGGACGGGCGAGCAGTACTTC

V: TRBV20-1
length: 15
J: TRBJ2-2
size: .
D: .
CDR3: CSARLEGRNTGELFF
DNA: TGCAGTGCTAGACTTGAGGGCCGGAACACCGGGGAGCTGTTTTTT

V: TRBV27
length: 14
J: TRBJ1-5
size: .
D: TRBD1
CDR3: CASSWTGFGQPQHF
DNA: TGTGCCAGCAGTTGGACAGGGTTCGGTCAGCCCCAGCATTTT